One and the same sample provided the 23 T cell receptor beta chains below, sequenced in a study of control samples from healthy donors and cancer patients. Assay used: immunoSEQ multiplex PCR; TCRdb lists only in-frame clones, some missing. Counted here are 130,000 or so clones, about nine tenths occurring once; the ten biggest clones make up more than 8%. Sequences were obtained from blood. The receptors were gathered from a man aged 40-49 years in good health.

This clone was seen a handful of times. This chain links TRBV21-1 with TRBJ1-2; TRBD1, as called in the table, went unchecked against the DNA. TRBV21-1 constitutes a pseudogene. This CDR3 contains 17 residues. In DNA, the CDR3 is TGTGCCAGCAGCAAAGATATAGGGACAGCGGAGAACTATGGCTACACCTTC. This translates into CASSKDIGTAENYGYTF.

The rearrangement uses TRBV9 and TRBJ1-4, with unresolved D. Trimming stripped 3 bases from V and 6 bases from J, with 12 bases between. CDR1 is SGDLS, CDR2 YYNGEE, per germline. The CDR3 spans 14 residues. CDR3 sequence: CASSDRVMDEKLFF. The CDR3 DNA follows: TGTGCCAGCAGCGACCGGGTAATGGATGAAAAACTGTTTTTT.

This chain connects TRBV18 to TRBJ2-2, with a tentative D call TRBD1 (5 bases). Germline CDR1 is KGHSH and CDR2 is LQKENI. This CDR3 spans 16 amino acids. The germline V and J ends were trimmed by 0 bases and 1 base, with 9 bases remaining between them. The CDR3 DNA reads TGTGCCAGCTCACCACCGAACAGGAGGAACACCGGGGAGCTGTTTTTT. It encodes CASSPPNRRNTGELFF.

The chain combines TRBV7-2 with TRBJ2-3; D may correspond to TRBD1 or TRBD2 (5 bases each). This CDR3 is 13 amino acids long. The germline V gene has CDR1 SGHTA and CDR2 FQGNSA. Trimming removed 11 bases at V and 4 bases at J, with 16 bases between. CDR3 in DNA: TGTGCCTCCCGGGGACCCCTCTCAGATACGCAGTATTTT. Translation gives CASRGPLSDTQYF.

This rearrangement joins TRBV18 to TRBJ2-7; D perhaps matches TRBD2 (5 bases). V lost 6 bases to trimming and J lost 2 bases, with 29 bases between them. This CDR3 is 19 amino acids long. Germline CDR1 KGHSH, CDR2 LQKENI. CDR3 sequence reads: CASSPLGIDYLRGPYEQYF. DNA of the CDR3: TGTGCCAGCTCCCCCTTAGGGATTGACTACCTGAGAGGCCCCTACGAGCAGTACTTC.

This chain links TRBV6-5 with TRBJ2-3; tentatively, D is TRBD2 (6 bases). CDR1 MNHEY and CDR2 SVGAGI come from the germline V gene. Trimming took 5 bases from V and 0 from J, leaving 12 bases between them. This CDR3 is built from 15 residues. The CDR3, as DNA: TGTGCCAGCAGTCAAACTAGCTCTAGCACAGATACGCAGTATTTT. This translates into CASSQTSSSTDTQYF.

The chain joins TRBV6-5 to TRBJ1-1, with 7 bases lining up with TRBD1. With 5 bases clipped from V and 5 bases from J, the junction kept 11 bases outside the gene matches. CDR1 is MNHEY and CDR2 is SVGAGI in the germline V gene. The CDR3 length is 15 residues. CDR3 coding DNA: TGTGCCAGCAGTACCTCATTCAGGGGGGAAACTGAAGCTTTCTTT. Its translation: CASSTSFRGETEAFF.

The chain recombines TRBV15 with TRBJ2-3; 10 nucleotides align to TRBD2. The CDR3 extends over 15 amino acids. CDR1 and CDR2 (germline): LNHNV, YYDKDF (reference sequence). The V gene end was trimmed by 0 bases and the J gene end by 7 bases; junction bases not matched to a gene: 4. The CDR3: CATSRDRTSGHTQYF. The CDR3 DNA sequence: TGTGCCACCAGCAGAGATCGGACTAGCGGTCATACGCAGTATTTT.

The J gene is TRBJ2-7, the V gene TRBV11-2; D remains unclear. V shed 5 bases and J shed 3 bases, with 11 bases lying between them. The CDR3 is 13 amino acids. The germline V gene has CDR1 SGHAT and CDR2 FQNNGV. The CDR3 sequence is CASSGDTIYEQYF. The CDR3 DNA is TGTGCCAGCAGCGGAGACACTATCTACGAGCAGTACTTC.

The chain's CDR3 is CASSQGDNEQFF. Here the CDR3 DNA reads TGTGCCAGCAGCCAAGGGGACAATGAGCAGTTCTTC. The chain employs TRBV3-1 (or the pseudogene TRBV3-2) and TRBJ2-1; D not certain. V dropped 1 base and J dropped 5 bases, with 3 bases sitting between them. This CDR3 has 12 amino acids. Germline V gene data show CDR1 as LGHDT and CDR2 as YNNKEL (reference sequence).

The V gene is TRBV9, the J gene TRBJ2-5; 13 nucleotides match TRBD2. Germline V gives CDR1 SGDLS, CDR2 YYNGEE. CDR3 length equals 18 residues. Germline trimming cut 3 bases from V and 5 bases from J; bases unmatched to any gene: 13. CDR3 in amino acids: CASSAPRTSGGLRETQYF. CDR3 nucleotides: TGTGCCAGCAGCGCTCCCAGGACTAGCGGGGGATTGAGGGAGACCCAGTACTTC. Together with reference TRBV9 and TRBJ2-5, the CDR3 gives the full variable domain: DSGVTQTPKHLITATGQRVTLRCSPRSGDLSVYWYQQSLDQGLQFLIQYYNGEERAKGNILERFSAQQFPDLHSELNLSSLELGDSALYFCASSAPRTSGGLRETQYFGPGTRLLVL.

This sequence joins TRBV24-1 and TRBJ1-2; perhaps TRBD1 as D (5 bases). The CDR3 is 13 amino acids. The V end lost 1 base, the J end lost 7 bases, and 9 bases lay between the germline ends. Per the germline V gene, CDR1 is KGHDR and CDR2 is SFDVKD. CDR3 in amino acids: CATSDFWGGGYTF. CDR3 nucleotide sequence: TGTGCCACCAGTGATTTCTGGGGGGGTGGCTACACCTTC.

The chain combines TRBV30 with TRBJ1-2; D might be TRBD1 (6 bases). The CDR3 runs to 13 residues. Trimming took 0 bases from V and 8 from J, leaving 13 bases between them. CDR1 is GTSNPN and CDR2 is SVGIG in the germline V gene (reference sequence). CDR3 protein: CAWSVFRGGGYTF. CDR3 nucleotides: TGTGCCTGGAGTGTATTCAGGGGAGGGGGCTACACCTTC.

V is TRBV5-1 and J is TRBJ2-1; D remains unclear. The CDR3 is made up of 13 amino acids. Germline V gene data show CDR1 as SGHRS and CDR2 as YFSETQ. V was shortened by 1 base and J by 6 bases, with 8 bases between the two germline ends. CDR3 in amino acids: CASSLQGINEQFF. The CDR3 nucleotides are TGCGCCAGCAGCTTGCAAGGAATCAATGAGCAGTTCTTC.

In this sample, this clone turned up once. V and J are TRBV2 and TRBJ1-1; D is unclear. The CDR3 length is 14 residues. Looked up from germline, CDR1 is SNHLY and CDR2 is FYNNEI. Trimming stripped 4 bases from V and 1 base from J, with 10 bases between. The CDR3 coding sequence is TGTGCCAGCAGTGCCGGGCCTACGAACACTGAAGCTTTCTTT. This encodes CASSAGPTNTEAFF.

The V gene is TRBV7-7, the J gene TRBJ2-6, with D uncertain. The V gene's germline CDR1 is SSHAT and CDR2 FNYEAQ (reference sequence). Deletions cut 1 base from V and 1 base from J, with 14 bases between. CDR3 length: 18 amino acids. The CDR3 DNA reads as TGTGCCAGCAGCTTAGGTCGTCTCGGGTCGTCTGGGGCCAACGTCCTGACTTTC. It yields the protein CASSLGRLGSSGANVLTF.

This clone was seen a handful of times. J is TRBJ1-2 and V is TRBV6-2 or TRBV6-3, with D perhaps TRBD1 (6 bases). The CDR3 is 13 residues long. The germline V gene has CDR1 MNHEY and CDR2 SVGEGT. Deletions cut 0 bases from V and 4 bases from J, with 6 bases between. Here the CDR3 reads CASSYSTGYGYTF. In nucleotides, the CDR3 is TGTGCCAGCAGTTACTCGACAGGCTATGGCTACACCTTC.

The chain carries TRBV30 and TRBJ2-7; 9 bases align to TRBD1. Germline lookup yields CDR1 GTSNPN and CDR2 SVGIG (reference sequence). With 8 bases clipped from V and 2 bases from J, the junction kept 7 bases outside the gene matches. CDR3 length: 13 amino acids. Here the CDR3 reads CARRDRETYEQYF. Written as DNA, the CDR3 is TGTGCCCGGCGGGACAGGGAGACCTACGAGCAGTACTTC.

This sequence joins TRBV30 and TRBJ1-2, with no clear D. The germline V gene has CDR1 GTSNPN and CDR2 SVGIG (reference sequence). This CDR3 spans 12 amino acids. V was clipped by 0 bases and J by 7 bases, with 9 bases between them. CDR3 amino acids: CAWSVHGFGYTF. The CDR3 DNA follows: TGTGCCTGGAGTGTACATGGTTTTGGCTACACCTTC.

Remarks on this clone: The same CDR3 is also encoded by other DNA sequences in this sample. The chain carries TRBV11-2 and TRBJ2-7; D uncertain. The CDR3 covers 14 residues. Germline assignment: CDR1 SGHAT and CDR2 FQNNGV. The ends were cut back, 1 base at V and 0 bases at J, with 7 bases in the middle. The CDR3 is CASSLGFSSYEQYF. As DNA, the CDR3 is TGTGCCAGCAGCTTAGGATTCTCCTCCTACGAGCAGTACTTC.

This rearrangement joins TRBV7-6 to TRBJ2-5; D possibly corresponds to TRBD1 (5 bases). Germline values: CDR1 SGHVS, CDR2 FNYEAQ. The V gene lost 6 bases and the J gene lost 5 bases, with 7 bases spanning the gap. The CDR3 has 11 amino acids. The CDR3 here is CASRGLETQYF. Written as DNA, the CDR3 is TGTGCCAGCAGGGGGCTTGAGACCCAGTACTTC.

This clone is a singleton in its sample. J is TRBJ1-5 and V is TRBV7-9, with D perhaps matching TRBD1 (6 bases). The CDR3 covers 14 residues. Germline V CDR1 and CDR2: SEHNR, FQNEAQ (reference sequence). V was shortened by 5 bases and J by 2 bases, with 10 bases between the two germline ends. CDR3 sequence (DNA): TGTGCCAGCAGCCCGGGGGGGCGCAATCAGCCCCAGCATTTT. This translates into CASSPGGRNQPQHF.

The genes are TRBV19 and TRBJ1-3; no clear D gene. Germline CDR1 is LNHDA and CDR2 is SQIVND (reference sequence). The V end lost 3 bases, the J end lost 5 bases, and 11 bases lay between the germline ends. This CDR3 region has 14 residues. The CDR3 loop is CASSMSGRRNTIYF. CDR3 coding DNA: TGTGCCAGTAGTATGTCGGGCAGACGAAACACCATATATTTT.